Detailed here is one TCR beta chain. Assay used: immunoSEQ multiplex PCR; TCRdb lists only in-frame clones, some missing. This table holds about 680,000 clones, about 89% found once. This CDR3 region has 14 residues. Germline CDR1 MNHEY, CDR2 SMNVEV (reference sequence). J was trimmed by 7 bases and V by 5 bases; bases with no gene match: 4. Treatment denoted: 15 to 20 received Ad26.COV2.S at low or high dose, single or two shots; a few received placebo; per-sample allocation not given. Day 63 after the first vaccine or placebo injection was the time point for sampling. This person who donated was an adult of 18-55 years in Boston. The entry originates in a study of Ad26.COV2.S vaccination and SARS-CoV-2 variants.

The TCR comes from a person between 18 and 65 years old who received the Ad26.COV2.S COVID-19 vaccine or a placebo. The gene calls are TRBV27 and TRBJ2-1, with TRBD1 identical over 11 bases. Sequencing was performed on peripheral blood, taken in a trial of Ad26.COV2.S vaccine versus placebo. Here the CDR3 reads CASSGTGGRNEQFF. DNA for the CDR3: TGTGCCAGCAGTGGGACAGGGGGGCGGAATGAGCAGTTCTTC.